This TCR beta chain is drawn from a study of blood T cell repertoires in COVID-19 (dated by TCRdb to the early 2020s). Regarding the complete study: Samples covering the acute and convalescent phases of COVID-19 were provided by collaborators in the United States, Italy and Spain. The prospective study material was composed of cDNA or gDNA derived from T cells, B-cell-depleted T cells, or PBMCs. Deeply sampled blood TCRbeta repertoires from subjects exposed to, actively infected with, or recovered from COVID-19 were included in the dataset. A freely available public database, intended as a resource for researchers studying the immune response to SARS-CoV-2, is where the repertoires were released. Samples were obtained from the ongoing ImmuneRACE study (first 160 participants) and from 1,000 to 1,500 subjects provided by 6 global collaborators. Sample metadata almost always included a de-identified subject ID, COVID-19 status, age in years and sex. Where available, HLA class I and class II types were taken from metadata supplied by the sample provider and were not determined by assay-based typing. Findings and caveats that apply to the study as a whole: How much clinical and demographic metadata was included differed by source and by participant, and the metadata was provided uncurated.

TCRbeta CDR3 regions were amplified from genomic DNA using the immunoSEQ Assay, a bias-controlled multiplex PCR. As for the original processing: The number of nucleated cells in each sample was estimated by amplification of reference gene primers within the assay. Sequence reads were collapsed and filtered to measure the absolute abundance of every unique TCRbeta CDR3 rearrangement. Productive Simpson clonality was computed per sample as the square root of Simpson's diversity index over productive rearrangements. The immuneACCESS repertoire file appears here via TCRdb, limited to in-frame rearrangements. These files lack a portion of the clones; in checked studies, under half of the deficit traces to unresolved V genes, and the cause of the others is not known. The DNA was the basis for D and trimming; V, J and clone size are from that table. Across this sample there are 85,000 to 95,000 clones, with under 95% seen only once. 3% to 4.5% of the sample belongs to the ten largest clones.

The collaborating institutions used their own protocols to collect whole blood in K2EDTA tubes. For TCRbeta analysis, collaborator samples were shipped as frozen whole blood, as isolated PBMCs, or as DNA extracted from either sample type. Comments on this clone: Its antigen is not yet known. No per-base quality is available; no much larger clone lies one base away.

The TCR was taken from a woman aged 45-59 years in a cohort sampled during active COVID-19. Material for sequencing was peripheral blood.

CDR3 protein: CASVDPQQSSYNSPLHF. The DNA is TGTGCCAGCGTTGACCCACAACAGAGCTCCTATAATTCACCCCTCCACTTT. The sequence joins TRBV2 to TRBJ1-6; the D segment cannot be called with confidence. V loses 8 bases of germline sequence and J loses 0 bases, and the interval between the two ends is 17 bases. From the cysteine through the phenylalanine, the CDR3 covers 17 amino acids. Of the read, only the CDR3 DNA is kept; its 51 bases are in frame from base 1. Via the germline V gene, CDR1 is SNHLY and CDR2 FYNNEI.